The TCR beta chain under discussion was sequenced for a study of Ad26.COV2.S vaccination and SARS-CoV-2 variants. Study details: Ad26.COV2.S shots went into the muscle once or twice, 56 days apart.

The study, taken as a whole, reports: Analytic work on TCR breadth and depth might have understated the full extent of total T cell responses.

Regarding treatment: 15 to 20 received Ad26.COV2.S at low or high dose, single or two shots; roughly 5 received placebo; per-sample allocation not given. Samples were taken on day 63 after the first vaccine or placebo injection. It was an adult aged 18-55 years in Boston who was the donor. As its vector, the vaccine had Ad26, which expressed Wuhan-strain SARS-CoV-2 spike. Here immunoSEQ multiplex PCR was the method, and the copy in TCRdb shows in-frame clones only, minus some. This sample has 350,000 to 450,000 clones; under 90% occur once, and the top ten carry around 7.3%. V was shortened by 6 bases and J by 0 bases, with 17 bases between the two germline ends. The CDR3 sequence is 16 residues long. Germline V CDR1 and CDR2: SGHAT, FQDESV (reference sequence). For this clone: Its cognate antigen is unknown.

Specimen: peripheral blood, collected in a trial of Ad26.COV2.S vaccine versus placebo. The source of this sequence is a person between 18 and 59 years old who received the Ad26.COV2.S COVID-19 vaccine or a placebo. V usage is TRBV11-1 and J usage is TRBJ1-1; the D gene is possibly TRBD1 (5 bases). Here the CDR3 reads CASSGDLGRLNTEAFF. The DNA of the CDR3 is TGTGCCAGCAGTGGGGACCTTGGACGCCTGAACACTGAAGCTTTCTTT.